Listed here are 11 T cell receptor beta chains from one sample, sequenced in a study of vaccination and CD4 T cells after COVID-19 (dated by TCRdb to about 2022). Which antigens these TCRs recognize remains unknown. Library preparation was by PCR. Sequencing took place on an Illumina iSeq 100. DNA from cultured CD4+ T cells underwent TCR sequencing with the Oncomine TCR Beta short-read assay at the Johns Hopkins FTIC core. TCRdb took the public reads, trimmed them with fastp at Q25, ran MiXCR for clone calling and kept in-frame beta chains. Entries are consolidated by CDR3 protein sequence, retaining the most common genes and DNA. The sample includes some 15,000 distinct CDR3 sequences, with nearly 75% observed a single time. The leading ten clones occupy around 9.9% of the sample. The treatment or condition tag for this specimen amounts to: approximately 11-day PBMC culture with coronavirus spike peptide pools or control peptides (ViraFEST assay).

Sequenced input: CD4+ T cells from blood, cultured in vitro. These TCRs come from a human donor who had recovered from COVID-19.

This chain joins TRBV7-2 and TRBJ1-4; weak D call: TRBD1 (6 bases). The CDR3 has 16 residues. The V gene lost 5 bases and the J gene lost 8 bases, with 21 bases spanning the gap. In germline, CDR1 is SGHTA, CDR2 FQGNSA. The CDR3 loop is CASSQGDGDRGEKLFF. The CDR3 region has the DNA TGTGCCAGCAGCCAAGGAGACGGGGATAGGGGGGAAAAACTGTTTTTT. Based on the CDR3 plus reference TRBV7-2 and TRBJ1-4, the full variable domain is GAGVSQSPSNKVTEKGKDVELRCDPISGHTALYWYRQSLGQGLEFLIYFQGNSAPDKSGLPSDRFSAERTGGSVSTLTIQRTQQEDSAVYLCASSQGDGDRGEKLFFGSGTQLSVL.

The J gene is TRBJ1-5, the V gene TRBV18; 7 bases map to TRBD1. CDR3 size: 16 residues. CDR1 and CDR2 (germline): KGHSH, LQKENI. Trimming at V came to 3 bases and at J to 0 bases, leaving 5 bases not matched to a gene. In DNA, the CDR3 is TGTGCCAGCTCACCGCAGGGGGGGAATAGCAATCAGCCCCAGCATTTT. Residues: CASSPQGGNSNQPQHF.

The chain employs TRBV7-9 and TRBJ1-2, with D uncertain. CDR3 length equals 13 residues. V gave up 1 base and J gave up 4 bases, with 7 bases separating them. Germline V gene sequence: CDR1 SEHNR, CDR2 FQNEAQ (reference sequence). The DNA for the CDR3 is TGTGCCAGCAGCTTAGGTTCCGGCTATGGCTACACCTTC. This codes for CASSLGSGYGYTF.

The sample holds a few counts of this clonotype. As DNA, the CDR3 is TGTGCCACCAGTCAGACAGGGTGGTTGGAGACCCAGTACTTC. This sequence encodes CATSQTGWLETQYF. The chain couples TRBV24-1 to TRBJ2-5; 7 bases line up with TRBD1. The CDR3 spans 14 residues. Germline CDR1 and CDR2: KGHDR and SFDVKD. The V segment lost 6 bases and the J segment 5 bases; nucleotides outside the gene matches: 8.

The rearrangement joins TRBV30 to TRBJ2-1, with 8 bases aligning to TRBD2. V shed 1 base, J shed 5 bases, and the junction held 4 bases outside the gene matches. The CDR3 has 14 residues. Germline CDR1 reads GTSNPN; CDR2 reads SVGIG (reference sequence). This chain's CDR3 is CAWSDWGLDNEQFF. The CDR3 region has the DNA TGTGCCTGGAGTGATTGGGGACTAGACAATGAGCAGTTCTTC. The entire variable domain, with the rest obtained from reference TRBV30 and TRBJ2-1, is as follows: SQTIHQWPATLVQPVGSPLSLECTVEGTSNPNLYWYRQAAGRGLQLLFYSVGIGQISSEVPQNLSASRPQDRQFILSSKKLLLSDSGFYLCAWSDWGLDNEQFFGPGTRLTVL.

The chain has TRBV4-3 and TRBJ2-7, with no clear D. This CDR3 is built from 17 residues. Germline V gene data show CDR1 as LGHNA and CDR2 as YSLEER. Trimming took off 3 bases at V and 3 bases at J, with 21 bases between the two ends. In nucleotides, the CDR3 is TGCGCCAGCAGCCAGCCCCGGGTCACTGGGGTGGTCTACGAGCAGTACTTC. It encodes CASSQPRVTGVVYEQYF.

CDR3 DNA sequence: TGCGCCAGCAGCCACCCAAGCGCAGAGCAGTTCTTC. Its protein is CASSHPSAEQFF. This chain links TRBV4-1 with TRBJ2-1; no clear D gene. Germline CDR1 is MGHRA and CDR2 is YSYEKL. V was shortened by 3 bases and J by 10 bases, with 10 bases between the two germline ends. This CDR3 spans 12 amino acids.

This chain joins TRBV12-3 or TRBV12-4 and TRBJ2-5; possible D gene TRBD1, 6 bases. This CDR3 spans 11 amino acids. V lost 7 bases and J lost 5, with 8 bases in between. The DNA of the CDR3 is TGTGCCAGCAATCAGGGGGAGACCCAGTACTTC. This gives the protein CASNQGETQYF.

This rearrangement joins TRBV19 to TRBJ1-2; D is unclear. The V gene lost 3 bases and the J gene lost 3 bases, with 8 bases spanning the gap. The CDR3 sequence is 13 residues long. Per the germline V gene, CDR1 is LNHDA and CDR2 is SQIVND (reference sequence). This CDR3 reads CASSIEQYYGYTF. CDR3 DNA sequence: TGTGCCAGTAGTATCGAACAGTACTATGGCTACACCTTC. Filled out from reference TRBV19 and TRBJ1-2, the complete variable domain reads DGGITQSPKYLFRKEGQNVTLSCEQNLNHDAMYWYRQDPGQGLRLIYYSQIVNDFQKGDIAEGYSVSREKKESFPLTVTSAQKNPTAFYLCASSIEQYYGYTFGSGTRLTVV.

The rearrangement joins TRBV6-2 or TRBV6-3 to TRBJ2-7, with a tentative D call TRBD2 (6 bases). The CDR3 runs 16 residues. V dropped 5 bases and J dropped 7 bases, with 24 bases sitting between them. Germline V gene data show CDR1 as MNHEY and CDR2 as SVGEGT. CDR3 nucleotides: TGTGCCAGCAGTAAAACACGGCGGGGACCGGAGGGGGAGCAGTACTTC. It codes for CASSKTRRGPEGEQYF.

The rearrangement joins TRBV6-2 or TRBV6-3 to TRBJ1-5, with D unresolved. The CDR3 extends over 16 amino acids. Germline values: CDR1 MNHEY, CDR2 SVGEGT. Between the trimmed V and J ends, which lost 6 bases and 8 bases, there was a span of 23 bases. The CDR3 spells CASRPSGSVLLEPQHF. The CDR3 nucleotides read TGTGCCAGCAGACCCAGTGGTTCGGTCCTTTTGGAGCCCCAGCATTTT.